This TCR beta chain stems from a study of low-dose radiotherapy and immunotherapy resistance in tumors. CDR1 and CDR2 (germline): MDHEN, SYDVKM. Trimming shortened V by 2 bases and J by 2 bases, and 12 bases separated the two germline ends. The CDR3 has 15 residues. Concerning this clonotype itself: This sequence is one base from a far larger clone and is likely a read error.

This sample's time point: after trial treatment. As for treatment: LDRT plus nivolumab, ipilimumab, low-dose cyclophosphamide and aspirin (RACIN trial). TRAV- and TRBV-specific primers primed first-strand cDNA, covering alpha and beta chains. With a V-primer adapter and a constant-region primer, TCRs were amplified for about 19 PCR cycles. TCRdb called the reads again in MiXCR, with one record for every CDR3 protein. The profile shows tens of thousands of distinct CDR3 sequences, 20% of them singletons. This TCR was recovered from a female donor with ovarian cancer. The gene calls are TRBV28 and TRBJ2-5, with a possible D match to TRBD1 (5 bases). Sequencing was performed on PBMCs, taken after low-dose radiotherapy plus immunotherapy. In DNA, the CDR3 is TGTGCCAGCAGTTTAGCCGGACACCTACAAGAGACCCAGTACTTC. It specifies CASSLAGHLQETQYF.